The 17 T cell receptor beta chains presented below share a single source sample, sequenced in a study of liver allograft versus peripheral blood T cells. Study at large: Transplanted livers held T cell receptor repertoires, and these were compared with repertoires in recipients' peripheral blood.

TCRdb passed the reads through MiXCR, listing each CDR3 protein once. The sample yields 7,000 to 9,500 distinct CDR3 sequences, approximately 18% seen once. Every receptor here comes from a human patient who had a liver transplant. The T cells may come from the graft donor.

This clonotype was counted at least ten times. J is TRBJ2-1 and V is TRBV10-3; D is ambiguous. The V and J ends lost 4 bases and 3 bases respectively, with 13 bases between them. Germline CDR1 and CDR2: ENHRY and SYGVKD. CDR3 length equals 15 residues. CDR3 sequence: CAISGLDPLYNEQFF. The CDR3 DNA reads as TGTGCCATCAGTGGTTTGGACCCTCTCTACAATGAGCAGTTCTTC.

This clonotype is judged medium-sized. The CDR3 bases are TGTGCCAGCTACCTCTGGGGCTATGGCTACACCTTC. Translated: CASYLWGYGYTF. V gene TRBV27 combines with J gene TRBJ1-2, with D unresolved. The germline gives CDR1 MNHEY, CDR2 SMNVEV (reference sequence). There are 12 residues in the CDR3. Between the trimmed V and J ends, which lost 8 bases and 4 bases, there was a span of 11 bases.

The V call is TRBV27, the J call TRBJ1-6, with D perhaps TRBD1 (5 bases). In germline, CDR1 is MNHEY, CDR2 SMNVEV (reference sequence). The length of the CDR3 is 16 residues. V lost 5 bases and J 8 bases, leaving 19 bases between the germline ends. The CDR3 is CASSPSWGERDSPLHF. The CDR3 nucleotides are TGTGCCAGCAGTCCTTCCTGGGGGGAACGGGATTCACCCCTCCACTTT.

This clonotype was detected many times. The chain combines TRBV19 with TRBJ1-1; 8 nucleotides agree with TRBD1. The CDR3 is made up of 17 amino acids. Per the germline V gene, CDR1 is LNHDA and CDR2 is SQIVND (reference sequence). J lost 1 base, V lost 6 bases, and 13 bases had no gene match. The CDR3 spells CASSLGTGGIWNTEAFF. The DNA of the CDR3 is TGTGCCAGTAGCCTAGGGACAGGAGGGATCTGGAACACTGAAGCTTTCTTT.

Relative to its sample, this clonotype is medium-sized. This chain connects TRBV5-6 to TRBJ1-1, with 7 bases fitting TRBD1. CDR3 size: 14 residues. Looked up from germline, CDR1 is SGHDT and CDR2 is YYEEEE. J gave up 4 bases and V 4 bases, and 7 bases lay outside the gene matches. The CDR3 sequence: CASSPQGGSTEAFF. The CDR3 nucleotides read TGTGCCAGCAGCCCGCAGGGGGGTAGCACTGAAGCTTTCTTT.

This chain links TRBV6-5 with TRBJ1-2; D ambiguous. Germline-derived CDR1 and CDR2 are MNHEY and SVGAGI. The CDR3 covers 13 residues. V was shortened by 6 bases and J by 5 bases, with 13 bases between the two germline ends. Here the CDR3 DNA reads TGTGCCAGCAGCTCCCTTCAGTATTATGGCTACACCTTC. Translation gives CASSSLQYYGYTF.

This clonotype has only a few counts. The rearrangement uses TRBV24-1 and TRBJ2-3; no reliable D call. From germline, CDR1 is KGHDR and CDR2 SFDVKD. The CDR3 is made up of 11 amino acids. V shed 6 bases and J shed 5 bases, with 5 bases lying between them. CDR3 region: CATSLGDTQYF. The DNA for the CDR3 is TGTGCCACCAGTCTAGGAGATACGCAGTATTTT.

For the CDR3, the DNA is TGCGCCAGCAGTGAGGCGGGGCAGGGGGATGAAGCTTTCTTT. This translates into CASSEAGQGDEAFF. The rearrangement joins TRBV10-1 to TRBJ1-1; 7 positions agree with TRBD1. CDR3 size: 14 residues. V trimming: 2 bases; J trimming: 7 bases; junction bases outside the gene matches: 7. Germline V gene lookup returns CDR1 WNHNN and CDR2 SYGVQD (reference sequence).

This clonotype is classed as medium-sized. J is TRBJ1-3 and V is TRBV13, with D possibly matching TRBD1 (5 bases). Germline loops: CDR1 PRHDT, CDR2 FYEKMQ (reference sequence). V lost 5 bases and J 8 bases, leaving 16 bases between the germline ends. CDR3 length: 14 residues. CDR3 sequence (DNA): TGTGCCAGCAGCCGGCTGCTGCGGGGGGACACCATATATTTT. This encodes CASSRLLRGDTIYF.

This clonotype ranks as medium-sized. This chain uses TRBV18 with TRBJ1-2, with D perhaps TRBD1 (5 bases). Deletions cut 2 bases from V and 0 bases from J, with 13 bases between. The CDR3 contains 16 residues. The germline V gene encodes CDR1 KGHSH and CDR2 LQKENI. The CDR3 DNA is TGTGCCAGCTCACCAAAAAGGCAGGGCGCTAACTATGGCTACACCTTC. Translating it yields CASSPKRQGANYGYTF.

This clonotype is medium-sized (0.01 to 0.1%) in the sample. The chain links TRBV13 to TRBJ1-1; D gene ambiguous. V lost 4 bases, J lost 3 bases, and 12 bases lay in between. The length of the CDR3 is 14 residues. CDR1 is PRHDT and CDR2 is FYEKMQ in the germline V gene (reference sequence). The CDR3 region has the DNA TGTGCCAGCAGCTCTCAGGAGAGGGACACTGAAGCTTTCTTT. Translation: CASSSQERDTEAFF.

This clonotype was detected many times. The CDR3 region is CASSWGGGGPLGAFF. The CDR3 nucleotides are TGTGCCAGCAGTTGGGGGGGGGGCGGACCTTTAGGAGCTTTCTTT. The chain employs TRBV6-5 and TRBJ1-1, with D possibly matching TRBD1 (6 bases). The germline gives CDR1 MNHEY, CDR2 SVGAGI. The V end lost 4 bases, the J end lost 10 bases, and 22 bases lay between the germline ends. CDR3 length: 15 residues.

The chain couples TRBV9 to TRBJ1-3, with D unclear. V was pared by 4 bases and J by 1 base, with 15 bases between. The CDR3 length is 16 residues. The germline V gene encodes CDR1 SGDLS and CDR2 YYNGEE. In DNA, the CDR3 is TGTGCCAGCAGCAATCACCTGCTGGAGTCTGGAAACACCATATATTTT. It is translated as CASSNHLLESGNTIYF. Drawing the rest from reference TRBV9 and TRBJ1-3, the complete variable domain is DSGVTQTPKHLITATGQRVTLRCSPRSGDLSVYWYQQSLDQGLQFLIQYYNGEERAKGNILERFSAQQFPDLHSELNLSSLELGDSALYFCASSNHLLESGNTIYFGEGSWLTVV.

This clonotype was counted ten times or more. V and J are TRBV19 and TRBJ1-2; D gene uncertain. Deletions cut 10 bases from V and 2 bases from J, with 17 bases between. The CDR3 contains 14 residues. Germline CDR1 and CDR2: LNHDA and SQIVND (reference sequence). CDR3 coding DNA: TGTGCCACCGTCGGGTCCAGATTGAACTATGGCTACACCTTC. This encodes CATVGSRLNYGYTF.

The sample holds a few counts of this clonotype. V is TRBV9 and J is TRBJ2-2; D might be TRBD1 (6 bases). The germline V gene has CDR1 SGDLS and CDR2 YYNGEE. V lost 4 bases and J 7 bases, leaving 14 bases between the germline ends. There are 14 residues in the CDR3. CDR3 bases: TGTGCCAGCAGCTTCCGGGACAATAACGGGGAGCTGTTTTTT. Translating it yields CASSFRDNNGELFF.

This clonotype has a handful of counts. V usage is TRBV20-1 and J usage is TRBJ1-1, with 7 nucleotides matching TRBD1. The CDR3 loop spans 16 amino acids. The germline V gene encodes CDR1 DFQATT and CDR2 SNEGSKA (reference sequence). The V segment lost 3 bases and the J segment 0 bases; nucleotides outside the gene matches: 10. Here the CDR3 reads CSARLRGPGLNTEAFF. Here the CDR3 DNA reads TGCAGTGCTAGGCTGAGGGGGCCCGGACTGAACACTGAAGCTTTCTTT.

V and J are TRBV20-1 and TRBJ2-7, with 16 nucleotides matching TRBD2. The trim removed 6 bases at V and 3 bases at J, leaving 20 bases unmatched. The length of the CDR3 is 20 residues. Per germline, CDR1 DFQATT and CDR2 SNEGSKA (reference sequence). For the CDR3, the DNA is TGCAGTGCCAGACCCACCACCGGGACTAGCGGGGGGGCCATGGACTACGAGCAGTACTTC. The encoded protein is CSARPTTGTSGGAMDYEQYF.